This TCR beta chain was recovered during a study of T cells in Graves' hyperthyroidism and ophthalmopathy. Study background: The authors collected peripheral blood at initial diagnosis, before any treatment.

Per germline, CDR1 SGHAT and CDR2 FQNNGV. The CDR3 contains 15 residues. Deletions cut 5 bases from V and 3 bases from J, with 17 bases between. In the ophthalmopathy cohort, Clinical Activity Score was at least 3, NOSPECS grade at least 4, and duration under 3 months. Amplified TCR beta CDR3 regions derived from RNA transcripts. First-round RT-PCR with HTBI primers amplified the TCR CDR3 region. MiXCR, run by TCRdb on the multiplex PCR reads, gives a single entry per CDR3 protein. The table records 250,000 to 400,000 distinct CDR3 sequences, approximately 15% of them present only once. Note on this clonotype: The target antigen is unknown.

Findings and caveats of the study: Most thyroid clonotypes with frequency above 0.001 were detected in blood.

The sample taken for sequencing was blood. This chain joins TRBV11-2 and TRBJ2-7; a possible D gene is TRBD1 (7 bases). The origin of this receptor is a woman in her forties with Graves' ophthalmopathy. The CDR3 loop reads CASSPRTGGDYEQYF. The CDR3 bases are TGTGCCAGCAGCCCCCGGACAGGAGGGGACTACGAGCAGTACTTC. Full variable domain (outside the CDR3, taken from reference TRBV11-2 and TRBJ2-7): EAGVAQSPRYKIIEKRQSVAFWCNPISGHATLYWYQQILGQGPKLLIQFQNNGVVDDSQLPKDRFSAERLKGVDSTLKIQPAKLEDSAVYLCASSPRTGGDYEQYFGPGTRLTVT.